This T cell receptor beta chain was profiled in a study of CDR3 diversity in severe acne. In germline, CDR1 is MNHEY, CDR2 SVGEGT. There are 17 residues in the CDR3. V gave up 2 bases and J gave up 6 bases; unmatched junction bases: 7. In TCRdb, the PCR reads were re-called with MiXCR into one record per CDR3 protein. The profile shows some 84,000 distinct CDR3 sequences, around half of them singletons. Material: blood. This receptor was obtained from a male donor in good health, serving as a control. The chain is built from TRBV6-2 or TRBV6-3 and TRBJ2-3; TRBD2 agrees at 14 bases. CDR3 loop: CASSYETSGRASDTQYF. CDR3 DNA: TGTGCCAGCAGTTACGAGACTAGCGGGAGGGCATCGGATACGCAGTATTTT.